These T cell receptor beta chains were read from a single sample in a study of cytomegalovirus exposure and HLA in healthy donors. Assay used: immunoSEQ multiplex PCR; TCRdb lists only in-frame clones, some missing. Of approximately 100,000 clones listed, roughly 79% are singletons. The specimen sequenced was PBMCs. The receptors derive from a woman between 50 and 59 years old in good health and CMV-seropositive. CDR3s include the opening cysteine and the closing phenylalanine or tryptophan. Fields, in order: D gene, J gene, V gene, clone size, CDR3 DNA, CDR3 protein. The D gene is left open where the match is weak. Where a row states a size, it is once, few, many or the class of an expanded clone; other rows omit it.

>.|TRBJ2-3|TRBV25-1|.
TGTGCCAGCACTGCTCTTAATAGCGGAAAGCAGGATACGCAGTATTTT
CASTALNSGKQDTQYF
>.|TRBJ1-1|TRBV9|.
TGTGCCAGCAGCCCCAGGGAGGGTCCGGGGGGCCGGTCATACACTGAAGCTTTCTTT
CASSPREGPGGRSYTEAFF
>.|TRBJ1-5|TRBV7-2|.
TGTGCCAGCAGTTCAGCTGGGGGGCAGCCCCAGCATTTT
CASSSAGGQPQHF
>.|TRBJ1-6|TRBV5-4|.
TGTGCCAGCAGCACAACCGGGACAATTAATTCACCCCTCCACTTT
CASSTTGTINSPLHF
>.|TRBJ1-3|TRBV9|.
TGTGCCAGCAGCGTAGGGGGGGGTCTGGGTGGAAACACCATATATTTT
CASSVGGGLGGNTIYF
>.|TRBJ1-2|TRBV7-9|.
TGTTCCAGCAGCTTAGTGGAAGTGAGGCTCACCTTC
CSSSLVEVRLTF
>.|TRBJ2-2|TRBV9|.
TGTGCCAGCAGCGCAGACAGGCTGAACACCGGGGAGCTGTTTTTT
CASSADRLNTGELFF
>.|TRBJ1-2|TRBV7-8|.
TGTGCCAGCAGCTTCGCTCAGGGGTATGGCTACACCTTC
CASSFAQGYGYTF
>.|TRBJ1-1|TRBV11-3|.
TGTGCCAGCAGCTTCGGTTTGAACACTGAAGCTTTCTTT
CASSFGLNTEAFF
>.|TRBJ1-3|TRBV28|.
TGTGCCAGCAGTACCTCTCTGGCCCTGTCTGGAAACACCATATATTTT
CASSTSLALSGNTIYF
>.|TRBJ2-3|TRBV2|.
TGTGCCAGCAGTGCGGGGTCCCTAGGCTCAGGCACAGATACGCAGTATTTT
CASSAGSLGSGTDTQYF
>TRBD2|TRBJ2-3|TRBV10-2|.
TGCGCCGGGACCCCGGGGGGAATCACAGATACGCAGTATTTT
CAGTPGGITDTQYF
>.|TRBJ2-5|TRBV9|.
TGTGCCAGCAGCCCCTCCGGGAGAGAAGAGACCCAGTACTTC
CASSPSGREETQYF
>.|TRBJ2-1|TRBV18|.
TGTGCCAGCTCAGACAGCCAGCCCAATGAGCAGTTCTTC
CASSDSQPNEQFF
>.|TRBJ2-7|TRBV20-1|.
TGCAGTGCTAGAGATACTAACGAGCAGTACTTC
CSARDTNEQYF
>.|TRBJ1-1|TRBV19|.
TGTGCCAGTAAGTCAGGGTGGAAAACTGAAGCTTTCTTT
CASKSGWKTEAFF
>TRBD2|TRBJ2-4|TRBV11-2|.
TGTGCCAGCAGCTTCACCGGGACTAGCTTAGCCAAAAACATTCAGTACTTC
CASSFTGTSLAKNIQYF
>.|TRBJ2-3|TRBV7-2|.
TGTGCCAGCAGCTGGGCAACAGATACGCAGTATTTT
CASSWATDTQYF
>.|TRBJ1-4|TRBV7-8|.
TGTGCCAGCTGCGCTGTGGGGGCCGGTGAAAAACTGTTTTTT
CASCAVGAGEKLFF
>TRBD1|TRBJ2-7|TRBV7-7|.
TGTGCTAGCAGCCCACAGGGGGCTTTTAGTACCTACGAGCAGTACTTC
CASSPQGAFSTYEQYF
>TRBD1|TRBJ2-2|TRBV29-1|once
TGCAGCGTTGAAGAGGCAGGGGGAATCACCGGGGAGCTGTTTTTT
CSVEEAGGITGELFF
>.|TRBJ1-3|TRBV9|.
TGTGCCAGCAGCGTAGGAGGCGGCTCTGGAAACACCATATATTTT
CASSVGGGSGNTIYF
>TRBD2|TRBJ2-5|TRBV5-4|.
TGTGCCAGCAGCTTCTCGGGGGGGCGGGAGACCCAGTACTTC
CASSFSGGRETQYF
>TRBD2|TRBJ2-3|TRBV30|.
TGTGCCTGGAGCCCAGGACTAGCGGGGTGCACAGATACGCAGTATTTT
CAWSPGLAGCTDTQYF
>TRBD1|TRBJ1-5|TRBV12-5|.
TGTGCTAGTGGACGGGACAGGGGGCTTGGTCAGCCCCAGCATTTT
CASGRDRGLGQPQHF
>TRBD1|TRBJ2-2|TRBV11-2|.
TGTGCCAGCAGCTTAGCCCCCGGGACAGGGGGCACCGGGGAGCTGTTTTTT
CASSLAPGTGGTGELFF
>.|TRBJ2-1|TRBV9|.
TGTGCCAGCAGCGTAGGAGCGGAGCCACAGTTCTTC
CASSVGAEPQFF
>TRBD1|TRBJ2-2|TRBV11-2|.
TGTGCCAGCAGCTGGGACAGGGGTGGAACCGGGGAGCTGTTTTTT
CASSWDRGGTGELFF
>.|TRBJ2-3|TRBV25-1|.
TGTGCCAGCAGTGGTCCTGGGCCCGCCTCAGTAGATACGCAGTATTTT
CASSGPGPASVDTQYF
>TRBD2|TRBJ2-3|TRBV6-5|.
TGTGCCAGCAAGCGGGACCCCTCCACAGATACGCAGTATTTT
CASKRDPSTDTQYF
>TRBD1|TRBJ2-1|TRBV6-1|.
TGTGCCAGCGACAGGGTCGATGAGCAGTTCTTC
CASDRVDEQFF
>TRBD1|TRBJ1-6|TRBV6-1|.
TGTGCCAGCATGAGGACAGGGGATTCACCCCTCCACTTT
CASMRTGDSPLHF
>TRBD2|TRBJ2-1|TRBV7-2|.
TGTGCCAGCAGCTCCGCGGGGGGACTAGCTAACAATGAGCAGTTCTTC
CASSSAGGLANNEQFF
>TRBD1|TRBJ1-6|TRBV7-8|.
TGTGCCAGCAGCTTATCCGGGACAGGGCGGTCACCCCTCCACTTT
CASSLSGTGRSPLHF
>.|TRBJ1-2|TRBV27|few
TGTGCCAGCAGTTTAAGCTCTAACTATGGCTACACCTTC
CASSLSSNYGYTF
>.|TRBJ2-1|TRBV2|.
TGTGCCAGCAGTGCCTTAGTGGTTGAGCAGTTCTTC
CASSALVVEQFF
>TRBD2|TRBJ2-3|TRBV9|.
TGTGCCAGCAGCGTTAGCGGGAGCACAGATACGCAGTATTTT
CASSVSGSTDTQYF
>TRBD2|TRBJ2-7|TRBV5-1|.
TGCGCCAGCAACCCGGGACTAGCGGGGGGGCGGCCCTACGAGCAGTACTTC
CASNPGLAGGRPYEQYF
>TRBD2|TRBJ2-2|TRBV9|.
TGTGCCAGCAGCGTAGGGGGGGGAACCGGGGAGCTGTTTTTT
CASSVGGGTGELFF
>TRBD1|TRBJ1-5|TRBV9|.
TGCGCCCTTTCGGACAGGGGCTATAGCAATCAGCCCCAGCATTTT
CALSDRGYSNQPQHF
>.|TRBJ2-2|TRBV7-3|.
TGTGCCAGCAGCTCTTCAACTACCGGGGAGCTGTTTTTT
CASSSSTTGELFF
>.|TRBJ1-1|TRBV13|.
TGTGCCAGCAGCCCCGGGGAGGGAACTGAAGCTTTCTTT
CASSPGEGTEAFF
>.|TRBJ2-7|TRBV5-4|.
TGTGCCAGCAGCTTGGAATCAGGGCCCCACGAGCAGTACTTC
CASSLESGPHEQYF
>.|TRBJ1-2|TRBV19|.
TGTGCCAGTCGAAGGGGTGGGGACTATGGCTACACCTTC
CASRRGGDYGYTF
>.|TRBJ1-2|TRBV9|.
TGTGCCAGCAGCGTAGCTCACGGTAACTATGGCTACACCTTC
CASSVAHGNYGYTF
>.|TRBJ2-7|TRBV21-1|.
TGTGCCAGCAGAAGGACAGGTAGGACCCTCAGACGATACTTC
CASRRTGRTLRRYF
>TRBD1|TRBJ2-5|TRBV9|few
TGTGCCAGCAGCGCCCGACCCTCGGGACAGGGGGCCCGAGAGACCCAGTACTTC
CASSARPSGQGARETQYF
>TRBD1|TRBJ2-7|TRBV29-1|.
TGCAGCACTAGGACAGGGAACTACGAGCAGTACTTC
CSTRTGNYEQYF